The rows below give T cell receptor beta chains drawn from one sample of a study of cytomegalovirus exposure and HLA in healthy donors. Profiling relied on immunoSEQ multiplex PCR, and the TCRdb table lists in-frame clones only, not all of them. The sample lists 150,000 or so clones; less than 80% were seen once. The sample consisted of PBMCs. The receptors stem from a man aged 30 to 45 in good health and CMV-seronegative. Both conserved end residues are part of each CDR3. A D gene is named only where the DNA matches it firmly. Some rows have no size entry. The others give once, few or many, or a class for an expanded clone.

cdr3_nt cdr3_aa clone_size v_call d_call j_call
TGCGCCAGCAGTTCTCTAGCGGGGGGGGCCTACAATGAGCAGTTCTTC CASSSLAGGAYNEQFF . TRBV5-1 TRBD2 TRBJ2-1
TGCGCCAGCAGCTTGGCTTTAGGACAGCGCCTCCTTTATAGCAATCAGCCCCAGCATTTT CASSLALGQRLLYSNQPQHF . TRBV5-1 . TRBJ1-5
TGTGCCAGTAGTATCGGGACTAGCGGAACTAGCACAGATACGCAGTATTTT CASSIGTSGTSTDTQYF . TRBV19 TRBD2 TRBJ2-3
TGTGCCAGCAGTTACTCTCGGGGGGGCAATCAGCCCCAGCATTTT CASSYSRGGNQPQHF . TRBV6-6 . TRBJ1-5
TGTGCCAGCAGCTTAAGGGGACAGGGGACCTCTGGGGCCAACGTCCTGACTTTC CASSLRGQGTSGANVLTF . TRBV7-3 TRBD1 TRBJ2-6
TGTGCCAGCAGTGACCCCGGACAGGGACGCACCGGGGAGCTGTTTTTT CASSDPGQGRTGELFF many TRBV6-4 TRBD1 TRBJ2-2
TGCAGCGTGCGGACAGGGCGCTCCCTGGGGGAGACCCAGTACTTC CSVRTGRSLGETQYF . TRBV29-1 TRBD1 TRBJ2-5
TGTGCCAGCAGTGAAGCGCGGACAGGGGTGCAGGGGGAGCAGTACTTC CASSEARTGVQGEQYF . TRBV2 TRBD1 TRBJ2-7
TGTGCCAGCACCACTCTTGGGGCAGGGGAGAATACAGATACGCAGTATTTT CASTTLGAGENTDTQYF . TRBV7-9 . TRBJ2-3
TGCGCCAGCAGGGACAGGGAGAAAGATGAAGCTTTCTTT CASRDREKDEAFF . TRBV10-1 TRBD1 TRBJ1-1
TGTGCCAGCAGGGGGACAGGGGAGACCGGGGAGCTGTTTTTT CASRGTGETGELFF . TRBV2 TRBD1 TRBJ2-2
TGCGCCAGCAGCTTGGCAGGGGGCGGTAACACCGGGGAGCTGTTTTTT CASSLAGGGNTGELFF . TRBV5-1 TRBD1 TRBJ2-2
TGTGCCAGCAGCTTGTGGGCGACACCTGCCTACGAGCAGTACTTC CASSLWATPAYEQYF . TRBV5-6 . TRBJ2-7
TGTGCCAGTAATATGGCGTTCAGGGAATGGGGGGAGCTGTTTTTT CASNMAFREWGELFF . TRBV19 . TRBJ2-2
TGTGCCAGTAGTACCGGACAGGTTTATCAGCCCCAGCATTTT CASSTGQVYQPQHF . TRBV19 TRBD1 TRBJ1-5
TGCAGCGTTGACCCGAGGGGACAGGGGGGGAAAGAGACCCAGTACTTC CSVDPRGQGGKETQYF . TRBV29-1 TRBD1 TRBJ2-5
TGTGCCAGCAGCGCCGCCACTAGCGGGGTGGGGGAGCAGTACTTC CASSAATSGVGEQYF . TRBV7-8 TRBD2 TRBJ2-7